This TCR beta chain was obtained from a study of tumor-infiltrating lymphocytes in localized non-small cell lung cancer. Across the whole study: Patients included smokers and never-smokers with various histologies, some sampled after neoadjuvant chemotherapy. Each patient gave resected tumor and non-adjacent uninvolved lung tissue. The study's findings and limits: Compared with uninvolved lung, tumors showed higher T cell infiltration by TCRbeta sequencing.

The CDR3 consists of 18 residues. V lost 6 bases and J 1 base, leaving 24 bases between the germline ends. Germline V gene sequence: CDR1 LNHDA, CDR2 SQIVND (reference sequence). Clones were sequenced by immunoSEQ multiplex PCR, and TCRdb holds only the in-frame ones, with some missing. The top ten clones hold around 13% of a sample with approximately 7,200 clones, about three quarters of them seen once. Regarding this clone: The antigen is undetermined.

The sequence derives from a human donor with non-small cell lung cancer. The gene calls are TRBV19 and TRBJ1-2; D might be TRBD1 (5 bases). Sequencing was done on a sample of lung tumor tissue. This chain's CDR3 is CASRSTLGRGPHNYGYTF. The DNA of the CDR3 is TGTGCCAGTAGGTCAACCCTTGGGAGGGGTCCCCATAACTATGGCTACACCTTC.